These T cell receptor beta chains were read from a single sample in a study of cytomegalovirus exposure and HLA in healthy donors. Data came from immunoSEQ multiplex PCR; TCRdb stores just in-frame clones and leaves some out. The data hold over 30,000 clones, with 86% observed a single time. Sequencing was done on a sample of PBMCs. These receptor sequences come from a woman between 40 and 50 years old in good health and CMV-seropositive. The CDR3 runs from the conserved cysteine through the conserved F or W. Each record gives: CDR3 length, J gene, V gene, D gene, CDR3 protein. D genes are given only for firm matches.

>15|TRBJ2-2|TRBV19|TRBD1
CASTPDRGQGGELFF
>15|TRBJ1-2|TRBV6-5|.
CASSYQVTGSYGYTF
>15|TRBJ2-2|TRBV4-1|.
CASSRYEMRSGELFF
>13|TRBJ1-2|TRBV5-1|.
CASSLESRCGYTF
>15|TRBJ2-6|TRBV5-4|.
CASSNPSSGANVLTF
>14|TRBJ2-5|TRBV21-1|.
CASSPSDRVWEQYF
>14|TRBJ2-1|TRBV5-4|.
CASSSGTLYNEQFF
>18|TRBJ2-3|TRBV5-1|TRBD2
CASSTGALAGGFTDTQYF
>13|TRBJ1-4|TRBV30|.
CAWSYEYNEKLFF
>15|TRBJ1-2|TRBV28|TRBD1
CASSPPGQTFYGYTF
>17|TRBJ1-6|TRBV25-1|TRBD1
CASSEGDGQAYNSPLHF
>13|TRBJ1-2|TRBV10-3|TRBD1
CAARDSTNYGYTF
>15|TRBJ2-7|TRBV27|TRBD1
CASSYGQGEPYEQYF
>14|TRBJ1-2|TRBV5-4|.
CASSFGGANYGYTF
>16|TRBJ1-6|TRBV6-1|TRBD1
CASSEASGTGVSPLHF
>16|TRBJ2-1|TRBV19|.
CASTLYGSGLEGEQFF
>15|TRBJ1-1|TRBV9|.
CASSPRGLGLTEAFF
>16|TRBJ1-5|TRBV18|.
CASSPPLAGGNQPQHF
>15|TRBJ1-5|TRBV6-5|.
CASSYRGSSNQPQHF
>15|TRBJ2-5|TRBV27|TRBD2
CASSSWTSGGETQYF
>17|TRBJ2-3|TRBV28|TRBD2
CASSRRVAGVHSDTQYF
>17|TRBJ2-2|TRBV28|.
CASSSPTRGGNTGELFF
>16|TRBJ1-1|TRBV5-1|TRBD1
CASSGDRGTMNTEAFF
>14|TRBJ2-1|TRBV19|.
CASSIGSSYNEQFF
>12|TRBJ1-2|TRBV28|.
CASSSRDYGYTF
>15|TRBJ2-3|TRBV19|.
CASSIVAGMTDTQYF
>14|TRBJ2-5|TRBV25-1|.
CASSGSGGQETQYF
>13|TRBJ1-3|TRBV7-2|.
CASSSDSGNTIYF
>14|TRBJ2-7|TRBV27|.
CASSLSGRGYEQYF
>15|TRBJ2-2|TRBV4-3|.
CASSQDGSWTGELFF
>15|TRBJ2-1|TRBV7-2|.
CASSLRPQGGNEQFF
>14|TRBJ1-1|TRBV5-1|.
CASSIFGENTEAFF
>19|TRBJ2-3|TRBV6-1|TRBD2
CASSEGTSGGAFSTDTQYF
>14|TRBJ2-1|TRBV27|TRBD1
CASSLRGQYNEQFF
>14|TRBJ1-4|TRBV11-2|TRBD1
CASSDRGANEKLFF
>14|TRBJ1-4|TRBV28|.
CASSVGGGNEKLFF
>12|TRBJ1-2|TRBV11-2|TRBD1
CASSRGTAGYTF
>14|TRBJ1-1|TRBV7-2|.
CASSLLRGHTEAFF
>15|TRBJ2-7|TRBV2|.
CASSRFLSHNLEQYF
>17|TRBJ1-1|TRBV7-2|TRBD1
CASSIPGQGAWSTEAFF
>13|TRBJ1-5|TRBV4-3|.
CASSQDRNQPQHF
>14|TRBJ1-1|TRBV29-1|.
CSVEDFTPYTEAFF
>15|TRBJ1-1|TRBV5-1|TRBD1
CASSLASDRGSEAFF
>14|TRBJ2-5|TRBV6-5|.
CASSYSSYPETQYF
>13|TRBJ1-5|TRBV30|.
CAWSGREGQPQHF
>16|TRBJ2-2|TRBV7-9|TRBD1
CSSSFYWTGHSGELFF
>15|TRBJ2-7|TRBV15|TRBD1
CATSRVDRGRYEQYF